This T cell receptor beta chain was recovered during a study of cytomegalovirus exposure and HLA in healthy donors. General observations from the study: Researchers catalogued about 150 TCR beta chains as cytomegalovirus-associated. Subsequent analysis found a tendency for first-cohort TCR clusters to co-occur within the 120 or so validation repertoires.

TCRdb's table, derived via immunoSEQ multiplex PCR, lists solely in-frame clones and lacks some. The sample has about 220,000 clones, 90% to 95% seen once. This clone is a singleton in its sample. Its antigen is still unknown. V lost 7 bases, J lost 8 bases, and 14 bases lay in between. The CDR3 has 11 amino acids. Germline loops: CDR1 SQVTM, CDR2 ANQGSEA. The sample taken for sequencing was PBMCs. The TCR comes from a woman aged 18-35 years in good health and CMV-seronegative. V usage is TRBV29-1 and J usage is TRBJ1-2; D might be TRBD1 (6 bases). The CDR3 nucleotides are TGCAGCGGTACAGGGCCTAGGGGCTACACCTTC. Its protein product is CSGTGPRGYTF.